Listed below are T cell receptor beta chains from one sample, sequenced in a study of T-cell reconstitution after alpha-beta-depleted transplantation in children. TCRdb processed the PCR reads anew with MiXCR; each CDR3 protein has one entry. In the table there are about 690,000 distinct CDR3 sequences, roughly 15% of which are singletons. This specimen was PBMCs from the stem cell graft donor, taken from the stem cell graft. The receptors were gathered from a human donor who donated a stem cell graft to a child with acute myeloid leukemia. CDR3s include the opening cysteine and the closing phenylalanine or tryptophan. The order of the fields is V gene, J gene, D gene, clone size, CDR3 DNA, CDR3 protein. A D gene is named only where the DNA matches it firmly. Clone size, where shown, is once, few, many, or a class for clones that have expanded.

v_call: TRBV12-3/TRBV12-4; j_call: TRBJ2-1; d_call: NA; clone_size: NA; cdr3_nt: TGTGCCAGCAACACGGGGATCTACAATGAGCAGTTCTTC; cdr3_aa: CASNTGIYNEQFF
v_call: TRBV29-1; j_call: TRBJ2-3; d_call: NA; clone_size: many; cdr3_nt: TGCAGCGTTGATGGTAAACCGGGATCTAGCGCAGATACGCAGTATTTT; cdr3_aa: CSVDGKPGSSADTQYF
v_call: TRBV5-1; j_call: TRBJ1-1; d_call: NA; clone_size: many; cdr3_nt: TGCGCCAGCAGCTTTACTGGGGACACTGAAGCTTTCTTT; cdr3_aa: CASSFTGDTEAFF
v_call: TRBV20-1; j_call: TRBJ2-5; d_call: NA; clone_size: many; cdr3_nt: TGCAGTGCTAGAGTGGCCCAAGAGACCCAGTACTTC; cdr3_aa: CSARVAQETQYF
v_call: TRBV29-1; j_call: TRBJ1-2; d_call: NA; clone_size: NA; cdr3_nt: TGCAGCGTCGTTGGGACGGCTAACTATGGCTACACCTTC; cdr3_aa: CSVVGTANYGYTF
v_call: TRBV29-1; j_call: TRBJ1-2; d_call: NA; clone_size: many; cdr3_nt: TGCAGCGTTGAAGATCAGGTTACCTATGGCTACACCTTC; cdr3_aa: CSVEDQVTYGYTF
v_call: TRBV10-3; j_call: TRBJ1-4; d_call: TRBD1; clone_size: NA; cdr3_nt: TGTGCCATCAGTCCCCGGACAGGGAAAAATGAAAAACTGTTTTTT; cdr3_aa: CAISPRTGKNEKLFF
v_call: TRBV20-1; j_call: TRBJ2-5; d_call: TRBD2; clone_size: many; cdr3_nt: TGCAGTCGTACTAGCGGGGGGGCTGAGACCCAGTACTTC; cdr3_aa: CSRTSGGAETQYF
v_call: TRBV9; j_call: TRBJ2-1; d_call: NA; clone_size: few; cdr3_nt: TGTGCCAGCAGCGTAGAGGGCGGTTGGCTTTCCAACTCCTACAATGAGCAGTTCTTC; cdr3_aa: CASSVEGGWLSNSYNEQFF
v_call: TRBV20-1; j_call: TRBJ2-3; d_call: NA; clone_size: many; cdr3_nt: TGCAGTGTTGGGGCGGGCCACACAGATACGCAGTATTTT; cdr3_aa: CSVGAGHTDTQYF
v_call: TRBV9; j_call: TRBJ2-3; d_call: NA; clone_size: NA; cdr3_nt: TGTGCCAGCAGCACCAACCAATTCCGGACCAGTCTAGATACGCAGTATTTT; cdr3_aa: CASSTNQFRTSLDTQYF
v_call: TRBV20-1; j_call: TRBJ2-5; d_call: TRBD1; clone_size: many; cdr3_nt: TGCAGTGCTAGACATCAGGGACAGGGGGCGAGGGAGACCCAGTACTTC; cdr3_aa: CSARHQGQGARETQYF
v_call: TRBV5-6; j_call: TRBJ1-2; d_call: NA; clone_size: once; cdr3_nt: TGTGCCAGCAGCACCCATTACTATGGCTACACCTTC; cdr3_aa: CASSTHYYGYTF
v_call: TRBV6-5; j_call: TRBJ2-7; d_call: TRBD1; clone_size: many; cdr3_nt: TGTGCCAGCAGTAACCAGGGGACAGGCGCCTACGAGCAGTACTTC; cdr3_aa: CASSNQGTGAYEQYF
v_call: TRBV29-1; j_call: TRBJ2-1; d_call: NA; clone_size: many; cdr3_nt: TGCAGCGTCACGCCGCAGGGTCGGCCTTACAATGAGCAGTTCTTC; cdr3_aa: CSVTPQGRPYNEQFF
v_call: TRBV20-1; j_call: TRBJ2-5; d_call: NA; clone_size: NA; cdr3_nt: TGCGGCTGTCTAGGTCCTAACGCTAATCAAGAGACCCAGTACTTC; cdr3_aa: CGCLGPNANQETQYF